The 9 T cell receptor beta chains reported below all come from one sample, sequenced in a study of T cells in localized non-small cell lung cancer. The protocol was immunoSEQ multiplex PCR, while the TCRdb copy is restricted to in-frame clones and leaves out a portion. This table holds under 2,000 clones, about 37% found once. The specimen comprised normal lung tissue next to the tumor, sampled before any cancer treatment. These receptors were collected from a male donor at least 60 years old with stage III squamous cell lung carcinoma.

J is TRBJ2-5 and V is TRBV29-1; D might be TRBD1 (8 bases). This CDR3 is 13 amino acids long. CDR1 and CDR2 (germline): SQVTM, ANQGSEA. The V end lost 4 bases, the J end lost 6 bases, and 15 bases lay between the germline ends. The CDR3 DNA reads TGCAGCGTTGGGACAGGGAGGGCCAAGACCCAGTACTTC. It codes for CSVGTGRAKTQYF.

This clone was seen only a few times. The rearrangement joins TRBV27 to TRBJ2-3; D is perhaps TRBD1 or TRBD2 (5 bases each). The CDR3 spans 15 residues. CDR1 is MNHEY and CDR2 is SMNVEV in the germline V gene (reference sequence). Trimming took off 0 bases at V and 5 bases at J, with 12 bases between the two ends. The CDR3 coding sequence is TGTGCCAGCAGTTTATCCAGCGTGAGGGGAGATACGCAGTATTTT. Translated: CASSLSSVRGDTQYF.

V and J are TRBV15 and TRBJ1-6; tentative D call: TRBD1 (6 bases). With 5 bases removed from V and 7 bases from J, the gap between germline ends came to 12 bases. Germline-derived CDR1 and CDR2 are LNHNV and YYDKDF (reference sequence). This CDR3 spans 14 amino acids. The CDR3 reads CATSRRTENSPLHF. The DNA for the CDR3 is TGTGCCACCAGCCGCAGGACAGAGAATTCACCCCTCCACTTT.

The V call is TRBV14, the J call TRBJ1-1; TRBD1 might be the D (5 bases). The length of the CDR3 is 14 residues. Between the trimmed V and J ends, which lost 4 bases and 6 bases, there was a span of 15 bases. Germline V CDR1 and CDR2: SGHDN, FVKESK. The CDR3 reads CASSLGRRGAEAFF. CDR3 bases: TGTGCCAGCAGCCTCGGGCGAAGAGGGGCTGAAGCTTTCTTT. The full variable domain, its missing parts supplied by reference TRBV14 and TRBJ1-1, is EAGVTQFPSHSVIEKGQTVTLRCDPISGHDNLYWYRRVMGKEIKFLLHFVKESKQDESGMPNNRFLAERTGGTYSTLKVQPAELEDSGVYFCASSLGRRGAEAFFGQGTRLTVV.

This clone has just a few counts. The chain links TRBV30 to TRBJ1-4; a possible D gene is TRBD1 (5 bases). Germline V lookup: CDR1 GTSNPN, CDR2 SVGIG (reference sequence). Trimming cost V 5 bases and J 7 bases, with 14 bases left between them. The CDR3 is 13 residues long. The DNA of the CDR3 is TGTGCCTGGGGGACTGCCCTGGGTGAAAAACTGTTTTTT. It is translated as CAWGTALGEKLFF.

This clone showed up just a few times. The rearrangement links TRBV7-2 to TRBJ2-2; D unresolved. With 1 base removed from V and 6 bases from J, the gap between germline ends came to 6 bases. Germline V gene data show CDR1 as SGHTA and CDR2 as FQGNSA. The CDR3 has 13 amino acids. CDR3 amino acids: CASSLGFSGELFF. The CDR3 DNA follows: TGTGCCAGCAGCTTAGGGTTTTCCGGGGAGCTGTTTTTT.

The chain couples TRBV15 to TRBJ1-5, with D perhaps matching TRBD1 (6 bases). This CDR3 spans 15 amino acids. Between the trimmed V and J ends, which lost 0 bases and 3 bases, there was a span of 9 bases. The germline V gene has CDR1 LNHNV and CDR2 YYDKDF (reference sequence). Here the CDR3 DNA reads TGTGCCACCAGCAGAGATTACAGGGTCAATCAGCCCCAGCATTTT. As protein: CATSRDYRVNQPQHF.

This clone occurred a few times. The chain uses TRBV19 and TRBJ2-7; 10 bases fit TRBD2. Germline CDR1 is LNHDA and CDR2 is SQIVND (reference sequence). Trimming at V came to 4 bases and at J to 3 bases, leaving 3 bases not matched to a gene. The CDR3 extends over 14 amino acids. Here the CDR3 reads CASSTSGGHYEQYF. CDR3 DNA: TGTGCCAGTAGTACTAGCGGGGGCCACTACGAGCAGTACTTC.

The J gene is TRBJ1-5, the V gene TRBV7-5; TRBD1, the table's D call, was not compared with the DNA. TRBV7-5 constitutes a pseudogene. The CDR3 is made up of 18 amino acids. The CDR3: CATISLDRGVIGNQPQHF. In DNA form, the CDR3 reads TGTGCCACCATTTCCCTCGACAGGGGAGTAATAGGCAATCAGCCCCAGCATTTT.